This passage covers 13 T cell receptor beta chains from one sample sequenced in a study of identical twins. TCRdb reprocessed the 5' RACE reads via MiXCR and lists one record per CDR3 protein. The data contain around 960,000 distinct CDR3 sequences, more than 9% of them seen just once; the ten biggest clones take up around 1.6%. These sequences were also reported in another study, on yellow fever vaccine responses in identical twins.

Sequencing input: PBMCs. These receptors were obtained from a woman under 30 in good health.

This clonotype was counted a few times. This rearrangement joins TRBV12-3 or TRBV12-4 to TRBJ2-1, with 7 bases matching TRBD1. After removal of 5 bases from V and 8 bases from J, the junction contained 15 bases not matched to a gene. This CDR3 is 16 amino acids long. Written as DNA, the CDR3 is TGTGCCAGCAGTAAATCCGGGACAGCCATACGGGATGAGCAGTTCTTC. This sequence encodes CASSKSGTAIRDEQFF.

This rearrangement joins TRBV7-6 to TRBJ1-3; no clear D gene. Germline V gene lookup returns CDR1 SGHVS and CDR2 FNYEAQ. The CDR3 extends over 14 amino acids. Trimming removed 7 bases from V and 0 bases from J, with 10 bases in between. CDR3 bases: TGTGCCAGCATGGCTACGGTCTCTGGAAACACCATATATTTT. Its translation: CASMATVSGNTIYF.

This clonotype was found a few times. The V and J genes are TRBV25-1 and TRBJ2-1; D is ambiguous. Germline V lookup: CDR1 MGHDK, CDR2 SYGVNS. V was pared by 3 bases and J by 5 bases, with 8 bases between. The length of the CDR3 is 13 residues. CDR3 sequence (DNA): TGTGCCAGCAGTGATGGGTTCAACAATGAGCAGTTCTTC. Translated, it gives CASSDGFNNEQFF.

This clonotype was counted many times. The chain joins TRBV4-1 to TRBJ2-2, with no clear D. The CDR3 extends over 15 amino acids. Per germline, CDR1 MGHRA and CDR2 YSYEKL. V dropped 0 bases and J dropped 3 bases, with 8 bases sitting between them. CDR3 DNA sequence: TGCGCCAGCAGCCAAGAAGAAGGGTACACCGGGGAGCTGTTTTTT. It translates to CASSQEEGYTGELFF.

The chain uses TRBV5-6 and TRBJ2-5, with D unclear. Germline values: CDR1 SGHDT, CDR2 YYEEEE. This CDR3 comprises 14 residues. Trimming pared 4 bases from V and 5 bases from J, leaving 15 bases between. For the CDR3, the DNA is TGTGCCAGCAGCCCCCGTTGGGTCGGGGAGACCCAGTACTTC. Amino acids: CASSPRWVGETQYF.

Comment on this clonotype: This may be a read error: a much more frequent sequence differs by one nucleotide. A read error is likely, as this CDR3 ends without the conserved phenylalanine or tryptophan. The genes are TRBV7-9 and TRBJ2-5; 13 bases are shared with TRBD2. V gave up 5 bases and J gave up 5 bases; unmatched junction bases: 2. Germline values: CDR1 SEHNR, CDR2 FQNEAQ (reference sequence). CDR3 length equals 14 residues. CDR3 sequence (DNA): TGTGCCAGCAGCATGACTAGCGGGAGGGAGACCCAGTACCTC. This sequence encodes CASSMTSGRETQYL.

This clonotype was observed at least ten times. The chain has TRBV5-1 and TRBJ2-2; no clear D gene. Looked up from germline, CDR1 is SGHRS and CDR2 is YFSETQ. The CDR3 is made up of 14 amino acids. The V gene lost 9 bases and the J gene lost 5 bases, with 17 bases spanning the gap. This CDR3 is CATTLRGGTGELFF. In DNA form, the CDR3 reads TGCGCCACCACGCTTCGCGGCGGAACCGGGGAGCTGTTTTTT. The full variable domain, its missing parts supplied by reference TRBV5-1 and TRBJ2-2, is KAGVTQTPRYLIKTRGQQVTLSCSPISGHRSVSWYQQTPGQGLQFLFEYFSETQRNKGNFPGRFSGRQFSNSRSEMNVSTLELGDSALYLCATTLRGGTGELFFGEGSRLTVL.

This clonotype was counted a few times. V is TRBV18 and J is TRBJ2-7; 14 bases align to TRBD2. Germline V gene lookup returns CDR1 KGHSH and CDR2 LQKENI. After removal of 5 bases from V and 6 bases from J, the junction contained 6 bases not matched to a gene. The CDR3 runs to 15 residues. CDR3 protein: CASSKGLAGVSEQYV. The CDR3 nucleotides read TGTGCCAGCTCAAAGGGACTAGCGGGGGTAAGCGAGCAGTACGTC.

V is TRBV7-9 and J is TRBJ1-5, with TRBD1 identical over 8 bases. Germline loops: CDR1 SEHNR, CDR2 FQNEAQ (reference sequence). The CDR3 is 19 amino acids. Trimming took 1 base from V and 1 from J; bases not matched to a gene: 12. CDR3 sequence reads: CASSLGYGLTGESNQPQHF. CDR3 DNA sequence: TGTGCCAGCAGCTTAGGATATGGCCTGACAGGGGAGAGCAATCAGCCCCAGCATTTT.

This clonotype was seen ten or more times. The V call is TRBV12-3 or TRBV12-4, the J call TRBJ2-7; the match to TRBD2 covers 8 bases. Trimming took 6 bases from V and 4 from J; bases not matched to a gene: 8. The CDR3 has 14 residues. The CDR3 reads CASSLAGGDYEQYF. The CDR3 nucleotides are TGTGCCAGCAGCCTGGCGGGAGGTGATTACGAGCAGTACTTC.

This clonotype was detected ten times or more. This rearrangement joins TRBV12-3 or TRBV12-4 to TRBJ2-1; D call uncertain. The V gene lost 3 bases and the J gene lost 6 bases, with 6 bases spanning the gap. The CDR3 is 12 amino acids. CDR3 bases: TGTGCCAGCAGTTTGTACAGCAATGAGCAGTTCTTC. Translating it yields CASSLYSNEQFF.

This clonotype was recorded many times. The chain carries TRBV6-5 and TRBJ2-7; tentatively, D is TRBD1 (5 bases). Germline-derived CDR1 and CDR2 are MNHEY and SVGAGI. Trimming took off 0 bases at V and 4 bases at J, with 13 bases between the two ends. This CDR3 region has 15 residues. CDR3 sequence (DNA): TGTGCCAGCAGTTACTCGAGAGACAGAGGTTACGAGCAGTACTTC. Translation: CASSYSRDRGYEQYF.

The CDR3 protein is CASSASGTNKHSGYTF. The CDR3 DNA is TGCGCCAGCAGCGCCTCCGGGACAAACAAACACTCCGGCTACACCTTC. The chain links TRBV5-1 to TRBJ1-2; possible D gene TRBD1, 6 bases. V was shortened by 4 bases and J by 8 bases, with 24 bases between the two germline ends. The CDR3 is made up of 16 amino acids. CDR1 is SGHRS, CDR2 YFSETQ, per germline.